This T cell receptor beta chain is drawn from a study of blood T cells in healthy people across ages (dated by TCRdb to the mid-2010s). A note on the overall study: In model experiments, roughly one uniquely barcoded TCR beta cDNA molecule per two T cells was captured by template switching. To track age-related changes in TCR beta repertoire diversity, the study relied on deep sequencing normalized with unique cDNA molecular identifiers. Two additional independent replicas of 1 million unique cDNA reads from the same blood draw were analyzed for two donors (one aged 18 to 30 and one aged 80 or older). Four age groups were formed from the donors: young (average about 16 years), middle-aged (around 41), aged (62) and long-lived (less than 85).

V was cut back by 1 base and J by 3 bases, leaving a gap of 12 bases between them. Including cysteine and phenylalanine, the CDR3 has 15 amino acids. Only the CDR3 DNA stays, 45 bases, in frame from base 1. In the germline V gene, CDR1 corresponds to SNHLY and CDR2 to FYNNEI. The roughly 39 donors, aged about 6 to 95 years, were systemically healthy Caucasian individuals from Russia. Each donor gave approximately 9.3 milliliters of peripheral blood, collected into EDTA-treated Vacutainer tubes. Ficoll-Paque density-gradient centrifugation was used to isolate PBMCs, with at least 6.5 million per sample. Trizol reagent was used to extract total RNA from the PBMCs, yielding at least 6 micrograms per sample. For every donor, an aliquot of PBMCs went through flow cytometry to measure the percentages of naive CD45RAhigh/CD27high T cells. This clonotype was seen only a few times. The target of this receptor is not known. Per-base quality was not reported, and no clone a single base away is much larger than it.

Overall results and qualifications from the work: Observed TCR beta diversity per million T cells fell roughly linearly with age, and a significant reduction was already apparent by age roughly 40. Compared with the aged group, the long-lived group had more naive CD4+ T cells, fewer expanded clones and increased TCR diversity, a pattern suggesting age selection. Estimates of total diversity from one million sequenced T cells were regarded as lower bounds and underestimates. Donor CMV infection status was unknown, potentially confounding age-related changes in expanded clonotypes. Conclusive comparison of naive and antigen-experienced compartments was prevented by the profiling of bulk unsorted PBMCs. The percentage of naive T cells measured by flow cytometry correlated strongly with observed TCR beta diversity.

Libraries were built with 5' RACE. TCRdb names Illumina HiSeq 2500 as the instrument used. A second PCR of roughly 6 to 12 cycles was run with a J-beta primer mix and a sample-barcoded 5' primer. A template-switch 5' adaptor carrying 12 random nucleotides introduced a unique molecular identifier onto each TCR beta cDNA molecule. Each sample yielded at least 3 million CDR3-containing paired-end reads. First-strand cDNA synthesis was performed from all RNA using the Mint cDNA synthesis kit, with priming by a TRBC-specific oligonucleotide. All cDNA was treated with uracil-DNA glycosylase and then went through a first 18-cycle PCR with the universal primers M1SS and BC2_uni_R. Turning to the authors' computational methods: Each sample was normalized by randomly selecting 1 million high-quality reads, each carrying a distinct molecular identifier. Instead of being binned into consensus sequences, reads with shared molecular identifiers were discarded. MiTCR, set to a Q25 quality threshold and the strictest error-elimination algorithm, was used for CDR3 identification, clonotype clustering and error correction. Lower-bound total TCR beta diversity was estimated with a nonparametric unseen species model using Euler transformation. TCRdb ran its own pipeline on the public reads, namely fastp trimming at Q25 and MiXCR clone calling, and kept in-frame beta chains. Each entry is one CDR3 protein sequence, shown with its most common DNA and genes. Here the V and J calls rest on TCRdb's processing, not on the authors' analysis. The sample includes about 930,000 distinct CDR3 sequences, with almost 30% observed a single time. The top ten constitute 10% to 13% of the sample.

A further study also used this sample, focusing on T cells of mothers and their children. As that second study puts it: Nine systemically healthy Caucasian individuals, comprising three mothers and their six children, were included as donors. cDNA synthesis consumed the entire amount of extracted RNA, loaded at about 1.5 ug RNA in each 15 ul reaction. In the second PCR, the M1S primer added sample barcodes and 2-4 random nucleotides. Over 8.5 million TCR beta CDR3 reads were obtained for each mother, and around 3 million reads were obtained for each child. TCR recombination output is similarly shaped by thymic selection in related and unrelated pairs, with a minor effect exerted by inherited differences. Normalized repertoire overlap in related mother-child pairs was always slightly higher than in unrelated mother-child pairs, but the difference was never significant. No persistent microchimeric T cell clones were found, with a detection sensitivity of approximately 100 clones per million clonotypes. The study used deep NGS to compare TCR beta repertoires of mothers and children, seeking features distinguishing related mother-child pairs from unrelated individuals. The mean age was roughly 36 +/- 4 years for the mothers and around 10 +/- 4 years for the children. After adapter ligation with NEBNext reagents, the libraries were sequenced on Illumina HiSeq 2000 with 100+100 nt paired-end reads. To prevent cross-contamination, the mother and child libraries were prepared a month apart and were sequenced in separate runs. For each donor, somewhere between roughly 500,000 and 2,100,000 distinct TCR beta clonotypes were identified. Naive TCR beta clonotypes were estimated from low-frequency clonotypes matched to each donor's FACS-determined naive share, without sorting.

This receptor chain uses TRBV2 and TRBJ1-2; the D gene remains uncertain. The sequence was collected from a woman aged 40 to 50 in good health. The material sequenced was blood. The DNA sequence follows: TGTGCCAGCAGTGAAGGAAGGACGGATTACTATGGCTACACCTTC. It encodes CASSEGRTDYYGYTF.